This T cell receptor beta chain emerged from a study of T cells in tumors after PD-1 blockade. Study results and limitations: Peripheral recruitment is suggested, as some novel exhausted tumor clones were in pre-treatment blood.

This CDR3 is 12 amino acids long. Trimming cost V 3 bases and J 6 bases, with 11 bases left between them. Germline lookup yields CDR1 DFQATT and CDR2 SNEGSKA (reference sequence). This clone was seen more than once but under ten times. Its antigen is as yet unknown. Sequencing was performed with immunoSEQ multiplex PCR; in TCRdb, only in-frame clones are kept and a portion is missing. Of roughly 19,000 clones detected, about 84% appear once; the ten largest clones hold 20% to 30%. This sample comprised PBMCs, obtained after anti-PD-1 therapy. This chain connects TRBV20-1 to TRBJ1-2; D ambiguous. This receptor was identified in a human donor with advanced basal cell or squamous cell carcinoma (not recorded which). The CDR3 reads CSASRQDDGYTF. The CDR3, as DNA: TGCAGTGCTAGTCGGCAGGACGATGGCTACACCTTC.